This entry lists 29 T cell receptor beta chains sequenced from one sample in a study of liver allograft versus peripheral blood T cells. Overall study: Recipients' peripheral blood served as the comparator for T cell receptor repertoires in transplanted livers.

TCRdb ran MiXCR on the reads and lists one entry per CDR3 protein. In the table there are fewer than 15,000 distinct CDR3 sequences, 15% to 20% of which are singletons. These receptors came from a human patient who had a liver transplant. Some T cells may arise from the graft donor.

This clonotype came up a few times. V and J are TRBV28 and TRBJ1-5; possibly TRBD1 for D (5 bases). CDR3 length: 12 amino acids. Between the trimmed V and J ends, which lost 4 bases and 4 bases, there was a span of 5 bases. Germline lookup yields CDR1 MDHEN and CDR2 SYDVKM. The CDR3 nucleotides read TGTGCCAGCAGTTCAGGGAATCAGCCCCAGCATTTT. It yields the protein CASSSGNQPQHF.

This clonotype is labeled as medium-sized. The genes are TRBV29-1 and TRBJ1-6, with D tentatively TRBD1 (6 bases). Trimming pared 4 bases from V and 7 bases from J, leaving 11 bases between. This CDR3 comprises 13 residues. Germline CDR1 reads SQVTM; CDR2 reads ANQGSEA. CDR3 region: CSVGWGTNSPLHF. The CDR3 DNA is TGCAGCGTTGGATGGGGGACAAATTCACCCCTCCACTTT.

This clonotype was recorded a few times. This chain uses TRBV29-1 with TRBJ2-2; no definite D call. Per germline, CDR1 SQVTM and CDR2 ANQGSEA. CDR3 length: 14 amino acids. V lost 8 bases and J 0 bases, leaving 13 bases between the germline ends. CDR3 coding DNA: TGCAGCCCCGCCCGTGACGCGAACACCGGGGAGCTGTTTTTT. Its protein product is CSPARDANTGELFF.

This clonotype is judged medium-sized. J is TRBJ1-6 and V is TRBV13; TRBD1 matches 8 bases. V shed 1 base, J shed 2 bases, and the junction held 4 bases outside the gene matches. Per the germline V gene, CDR1 is PRHDT and CDR2 is FYEKMQ (reference sequence). This CDR3 has 17 residues. CDR3 in amino acids: CASSLEQGVPYNSPLHF. The CDR3, as DNA: TGTGCCAGCAGCTTAGAACAGGGGGTCCCCTATAATTCACCCCTCCACTTT. Full variable domain (remainder filled in from reference TRBV13 and TRBJ1-6): AAGVIQSPRHLIKEKRETATLKCYPIPRHDTVYWYQQGPGQDPQFLISFYEKMQSDKGSIPDRFSAQQFSDYHSELNMSSLELGDSALYFCASSLEQGVPYNSPLHFGNGTRLTVT.

The CDR3 nucleotides read TGTGCCAGCAGTGAAGTGGGAGACAATGAGCAGTTCTTC. Translated: CASSEVGDNEQFF. This sequence joins TRBV6-1 and TRBJ2-1; possible D gene TRBD2, 5 bases. Germline V gives CDR1 MNHNS, CDR2 SASEGT. V lost 1 base to trimming and J lost 5 bases, with 6 bases between them. The CDR3 is made up of 13 amino acids.

By its share, this clonotype is medium-sized. The chain has TRBV15 and TRBJ1-4; unclear D gene. Trimming stripped 4 bases from V and 4 bases from J, with 13 bases between. Germline assignment: CDR1 LNHNV and CDR2 YYDKDF (reference sequence). The CDR3 is made up of 15 amino acids. The CDR3 DNA reads TGTGCCACCAGCAAAACAGCTCCGGGTAATGAAAAACTGTTTTTT. Translated, it gives CATSKTAPGNEKLFF.

Note on this clonotype: A read error may be the cause here, since a much bigger clone is one base away. V and J are TRBV6-2 or TRBV6-3 and TRBJ1-6, with D unclear. This CDR3 region has 19 residues. The germline gives CDR1 MNHEY, CDR2 SVGEGT. The CDR3 region is CASSYEVSAESSYNLPLHF. Written as DNA, the CDR3 is TGTGCCAGCAGTTACGAAGTCTCGGCAGAGAGCTCCTATAATTTACCCCTCCACTTT.

The CDR3 loop is CASSGTPQETQYF. The CDR3 DNA sequence: TGTGCCAGCAGTGGCACTCCCCAAGAGACCCAGTACTTC. This rearrangement joins TRBV3-1 to TRBJ2-5; D gene uncertain. Trimming cost V 6 bases and J 1 base, with 9 bases left between them. The CDR3 is made up of 13 amino acids. The germline CDR1 and CDR2 sequences are LGHDT and YNNKEL (reference sequence).

This clonotype was seen at least ten times. This rearrangement joins TRBV14 to TRBJ1-6; no definite D call. V was pared by 1 base and J by 9 bases, with 13 bases between. Germline V CDR1 and CDR2: SGHDN, FVKESK. The CDR3 extends over 15 amino acids. CDR3 residues: CASSQVAAGTSPLHF. The CDR3 nucleotides are TGTGCCAGCAGCCAAGTTGCGGCGGGAACTTCACCCCTCCACTTT.

The chain combines TRBV19 with TRBJ2-3, with D possibly matching TRBD1 (5 bases). The V and J ends lost 2 bases and 3 bases respectively, with 15 bases between them. The CDR3 is made up of 16 amino acids. From germline, CDR1 is LNHDA and CDR2 SQIVND (reference sequence). CDR3 in amino acids: CASSIQGAVGTDTQYF. DNA of the CDR3: TGTGCCAGTAGTATACAGGGTGCCGTAGGGACAGATACGCAGTATTTT.

V usage is TRBV7-2 and J usage is TRBJ2-2; the D is unclear. V was trimmed by 5 bases and J by 6 bases, leaving 13 bases between them. The CDR3 has 14 residues. Germline CDR1 reads SGHTA; CDR2 reads FQGNSA. CDR3 loop: CASSPQADAGELFF. The CDR3 bases are TGTGCCAGCAGCCCCCAGGCCGATGCCGGGGAGCTGTTTTTT.

By share of the sample, this clonotype is medium-sized. This chain connects TRBV6-6 to TRBJ1-6; 10 bases are a match to TRBD1. CDR3 length equals 14 residues. CDR1 and CDR2 (germline): MNHNY, SVGAGI (reference sequence). V shed 6 bases and J 7 bases; nucleotides not matched to a gene: 3. CDR3 in DNA: TGTGCCAGCAGCGGGACAGGGGAAAATTCACCCCTCCACTTT. Translating gives CASSGTGENSPLHF.

In its sample, this clonotype ranks as medium-sized (0.01 to 0.1%). V and J are TRBV28 and TRBJ1-3; a possible D gene is TRBD1 (5 bases). With 7 bases removed from V and 0 bases from J, the gap between germline ends came to 16 bases. CDR3 length: 16 residues. Germline CDR1 reads MDHEN; CDR2 reads SYDVKM. Written as DNA, the CDR3 is TGTGCCAGCACCCCAGGGAGGGGTCACTCTGGAAACACCATATATTTT. This codes for CASTPGRGHSGNTIYF.

This clonotype was counted many times. The chain combines TRBV6-2 or TRBV6-3 with TRBJ1-6; perhaps TRBD1 as D (5 bases). Trimming cost V 7 bases and J 7 bases, with 17 bases left between them. This CDR3 spans 15 amino acids. CDR1 is MNHEY and CDR2 is SVGEGT in the germline V gene. The CDR3 DNA reads TGTGCCAGCACCCCCCCGACAGAGGGAAATTCACCCCTCCACTTT. This codes for CASTPPTEGNSPLHF.

This clonotype occurred a few times. V usage is TRBV30 and J usage is TRBJ2-7, with 9 bases fitting TRBD1. Germline lookup yields CDR1 GTSNPN and CDR2 SVGIG (reference sequence). The CDR3 has 13 amino acids. The J segment lost 0 bases and the V segment lost 4 bases, leaving 1 base of the junction unmatched. This CDR3 is CAWTTGGSYEQYF. The DNA for the CDR3 is TGTGCCTGGACGACAGGGGGCTCCTACGAGCAGTACTTC.

This clonotype was picked up many times. This rearrangement joins TRBV28 to TRBJ2-2; D remains ambiguous. Germline V gives CDR1 MDHEN, CDR2 SYDVKM. V dropped 6 bases and J dropped 4 bases, with 6 bases sitting between them. The CDR3 consists of 12 residues. CDR3 residues: CASRPGTGELFF. In nucleotides, the CDR3 is TGTGCCAGCAGGCCGGGCACCGGGGAGCTGTTTTTT.

This clonotype came up many times. V and J are TRBV20-1 and TRBJ2-2, with 8 bases that match TRBD2. CDR3 size: 14 residues. Trimming took 4 bases from V and 4 from J; bases not matched to a gene: 5. Germline V gene data show CDR1 as DFQATT and CDR2 as SNEGSKA (reference sequence). The CDR3 region is CSAKELAATGELFF. For the CDR3, the DNA is TGCAGTGCTAAGGAACTAGCGGCCACCGGGGAGCTGTTTTTT.

This clonotype was detected a few times. This rearrangement joins TRBV12-3 or TRBV12-4 to TRBJ1-5, with no clear D. With 8 bases removed from V and 4 bases from J, the gap between germline ends came to 9 bases. CDR3 size: 12 residues. The CDR3 here is CASQILNQPQHF. For the CDR3, the DNA is TGTGCCAGCCAAATCTTGAATCAGCCCCAGCATTTT.

In this sample, this clonotype is medium-sized (0.01 to 0.1%). The CDR3 loop is CASSKFRGAAMQPQHF. DNA for the CDR3: TGTGCCAGCAGTAAATTTCGGGGGGCGGCCATGCAGCCCCAGCATTTT. The rearrangement joins TRBV6-1 to TRBJ1-5; a weak D match, TRBD1 (6 bases). CDR3 length equals 16 residues. V lost 5 bases to trimming and J lost 7 bases, with 21 bases between them. CDR1 MNHNS and CDR2 SASEGT come from the germline V gene.

The J gene is TRBJ2-5, the V gene TRBV25-1, with D possibly matching TRBD1 (6 bases). The CDR3 contains 13 residues. Germline CDR1 and CDR2: MGHDK and SYGVNS. Deletions cut 5 bases from V and 7 bases from J, with 14 bases between. CDR3 DNA sequence: TGTGCCAGCAGTAACCCGCAGGGGACGACCCAGTACTTC. Protein sequence: CASSNPQGTTQYF.

This clonotype was seen repeatedly, ten times or more. The genes are TRBV6-1 and TRBJ1-1, with 7 positions matching TRBD1. The germline V gene has CDR1 MNHNS and CDR2 SASEGT. CDR3 length: 14 amino acids. V was clipped by 5 bases and J by 0 bases; unmatched bases: 3. The CDR3 sequence: CASSWTGLNTEAFF. DNA of the CDR3: TGTGCCAGCAGTTGGACAGGTCTGAACACTGAAGCTTTCTTT.

Notes on this clonotype: A single base separates this from a much larger clone, so it may be a read error. This sequence joins TRBV9 and TRBJ2-4, with D perhaps matching TRBD1 (6 bases). This CDR3 has 19 amino acids. Germline-derived CDR1 and CDR2 are SGDLS and YYNGEE. Trimming stripped 0 bases from V and 1 base from J, with 20 bases between. CDR3 in amino acids: CASSVVEREEDRAKNIQYF. CDR3 bases: TGTGCCAGCAGCGTAGTGGAGAGAGAGGAAGACAGGGCCAAAAACATTCAGTACTTC.

This clonotype was picked up many times. This chain uses TRBV5-5 with TRBJ1-1; no firm D call. With 0 bases removed from V and 3 bases from J, the gap between germline ends came to 6 bases. CDR3 size: 13 residues. CDR1 SGHKS and CDR2 YYEKEE come from the germline V gene (reference sequence). The CDR3 DNA sequence: TGTGCCAGCAGCTTGGGGAGGGACACTGAAGCTTTCTTT. This sequence encodes CASSLGRDTEAFF.

This clonotype counts as medium-sized. The V call is TRBV27, the J call TRBJ1-1, with D maybe TRBD1 (5 bases). With 6 bases removed from V and 1 base from J, the gap between germline ends came to 12 bases. The CDR3 totals 14 residues. CDR1 is MNHEY and CDR2 is SMNVEV in the germline V gene (reference sequence). CDR3 amino acids: CASRLGQRNTEAFF. Here the CDR3 DNA reads TGTGCCAGCAGGTTAGGACAAAGGAACACTGAAGCTTTCTTT.

This clonotype was seen more than once but under ten times. V is TRBV25-1 and J is TRBJ2-7; TRBD1 matches 8 bases. Losses at the gene ends were 5 bases for V and 0 bases for J; bases not matched to a gene: 3. This CDR3 region has 14 residues. Germline V lookup: CDR1 MGHDK, CDR2 SYGVNS. Written as DNA, the CDR3 is TGTGCCAGCAGTCGGGACAGGAGCTCCTACGAGCAGTACTTC. Amino acids: CASSRDRSSYEQYF.

By proportion, this clonotype is medium-sized (0.01 to 0.1%). The chain uses TRBV18 and TRBJ1-6; perhaps TRBD1 as D (5 bases). This CDR3 is 14 amino acids long. Germline V gene sequence: CDR1 KGHSH, CDR2 LQKENI. Deletions cut 2 bases from V and 8 bases from J, with 10 bases between. The CDR3 region has the DNA TGTGCCAGCTCACCAGGGACCTTAGATTCACCCCTCCACTTT. Translation: CASSPGTLDSPLHF.

The V gene is TRBV3-1, the J gene TRBJ2-7; D is undetermined. Between the trimmed V and J ends, which lost 5 bases and 1 base, there was a span of 15 bases. Germline V gene sequence: CDR1 LGHDT, CDR2 YNNKEL (reference sequence). The CDR3 consists of 15 residues. The CDR3 spells CASSIRVAASYEQYF. The CDR3 nucleotides are TGTGCCAGCAGCATAAGAGTGGCAGCTTCCTACGAGCAGTACTTC.

This clonotype is medium-sized within its sample. The chain links TRBV19 to TRBJ2-2; tentatively, D is TRBD1 or TRBD2 (6 bases each). Germline CDR1 reads LNHDA; CDR2 reads SQIVND (reference sequence). The CDR3 consists of 16 residues. V was trimmed by 7 bases and J by 6 bases, leaving 21 bases between them. For the CDR3, the DNA is TGTGCCAGTACCTCCCAGACAGGCGGGGTCTCCGGGGAGCTGTTTTTT. Its translation: CASTSQTGGVSGELFF.

The V and J genes are TRBV7-9 and TRBJ1-5, with 7 bases that match TRBD1. V trimming: 5 bases; J trimming: 6 bases; junction bases outside the gene matches: 7. The germline CDR1 and CDR2 sequences are SEHNR and FQNEAQ (reference sequence). The CDR3 spans 14 residues. The CDR3 DNA reads TGTGCCAGCAGCCCGACAGGGATGGGTCAGCCCCAGCATTTT. Its translation is CASSPTGMGQPQHF.